The 4 T cell receptor beta chains below come from one sample, sequenced in a study of blood T cell repertoires in COVID-19. Profiling relied on immunoSEQ multiplex PCR, and the TCRdb table lists in-frame clones only, not all of them. The top ten clones hold 0.8% to 1% of a sample with roughly 460,000 clones, 85% to 90% of them seen once. The material sequenced was peripheral blood. These receptors were collected from a man younger than 35 with COVID-19, enrolled during active disease.

Here the CDR3 reads CATSGGAPYGYTF. The CDR3 region has the DNA TGTGCCACCAGTGGAGGAGCCCCCTATGGCTACACCTTC. V is TRBV24-1 and J is TRBJ1-2, with no clear D. CDR1 and CDR2 (germline): KGHDR, SFDVKD. V lost 5 bases and J 4 bases, leaving 10 bases between the germline ends. The CDR3 has 13 amino acids.

Turning to this clone: A read error may produce the germline difference seen at one junction end. The V and J genes are TRBV18 and TRBJ2-1; D possibly corresponds to TRBD2 (7 bases). The CDR3 is 15 amino acids. The germline V gene encodes CDR1 KGHSH and CDR2 LQKENI. CDR3 loop: CASSPRRGGDHEQFF. The CDR3 DNA follows: TGTGCCAGCTCCCCACGAAGAGGGGGGGACCATGAGCAGTTCTTC. The full variable domain, rest sourced from reference TRBV18 and TRBJ2-1, is NAGVMQNPRHLVRRRGQEARLRCSPMKGHSHVYWYRQLPEEGLKFMVYLQKENIIDESGMPKERFSAEFPKEGPSILRIQQVVRGDSAAYFCASSPRRGGDHEQFFGPGTRLTVL.

The CDR3 region is CASSLVESGEQYF. The CDR3 region has the DNA TGTGCCAGCAGCTTAGTGGAGTCGGGCGAGCAGTACTTC. This chain joins TRBV11-2 and TRBJ2-7; no definite D call. Trimming removed 1 base at V and 6 bases at J, with 10 bases between. The CDR3 is 13 amino acids. Germline CDR1 reads SGHAT; CDR2 reads FQNNGV.

This clone was seen once. This chain uses TRBV7-9 with TRBJ2-2; 10 positions match TRBD1. The junction had 8 bases not matched to a gene; V was cut back by 4 bases and J by 0 bases. Germline CDR1 and CDR2: SEHNR and FQNEAQ (reference sequence). The CDR3 extends over 18 amino acids. CDR3 residues: CASSSTGTGVSNTGELFF. The CDR3, as DNA: TGTGCCAGCAGCTCGACCGGGACAGGGGTTTCGAACACCGGGGAGCTGTTTTTT. The full variable domain, completed using reference TRBV7-9 and TRBJ2-2, is DTGVSQNPRHKITKRGQNVTFRCDPISEHNRLYWYRQTLGQGPEFLTYFQNEAQLEKSRLLSDRFSAERPKGSFSTLEIQRTEQGDSAMYLCASSSTGTGVSNTGELFFGEGSRLTVL.